This is a list of T cell receptor beta chains from one sample in a study of T cell repertoires in aging, cancer and after chemotherapy. Via MiXCR, TCRdb re-called the multiplex PCR reads, giving one row per CDR3 protein. The data hold 9,300 or so distinct CDR3 sequences, with 35% to 45% observed a single time. Sequenced: blood. The receptors stem from a human donor in good health. Each CDR3 is given with its conserved first and last residue. A D gene is named only where the DNA matches it firmly. Expanded clones get a size class; other rows say once, few or many, or leave the size out.

D	size	J	V	DNA	CDR3
-	-	TRBJ2-7	TRBV6-2/TRBV6-3	TGTGCCAGCCCCGCGACCGGATGCTACGAGCAGTACTTC	CASPATGCYEQYF
-	-	TRBJ2-2	TRBV12-3/TRBV12-4	TGTGCCAGCAGTTTCCCCGGGGAGCTGTTTTTT	CASSFPGELFF
TRBD1	few	TRBJ1-2	TRBV19	TGTGCCAGTAGTATGGGACAGAACTATGGCTACACCTTC	CASSMGQNYGYTF
TRBD1	-	TRBJ1-2	TRBV18	TGTGCCAGCTCACCCCTCAGACAGGGCCCGGCGGGGGACTATGGCTACACCTTC	CASSPLRQGPAGDYGYTF
TRBD1	-	TRBJ2-7	TRBV6-5	TGTGCCACACACACCGGGACAGGGGGCAGCGAGCAGTACTTC	CATHTGTGGSEQYF
-	few	TRBJ2-6	TRBV15	TGTGCCACCAGCAATATCCAACGGACCCTCTTCTCTGGGGCCAACGTCCTGACTTTC	CATSNIQRTLFSGANVLTF
-	few	TRBJ2-2	TRBV20-1	TGCAGTGCTGTACAGTACTCGACCACCGGGGAGCTGTTTTTT	CSAVQYSTTGELFF
-	few	TRBJ1-6	TRBV5-4	TGTGCAACAAACAGGGATGAAGACTCCTATAATTCACCCCTCCACTTT	CATNRDEDSYNSPLHF
TRBD1	-	TRBJ2-7	TRBV5-6	TGTGCCAGCAGCCTGAAGGGACAGGGAACCTACGAGCAGTACTTC	CASSLKGQGTYEQYF
TRBD2	-	TRBJ2-1	TRBV29-1	TGCAGCTCCCGCCGGACTAGCGGGAGGTACAATGAGCAGTTCTTC	CSSRRTSGRYNEQFF
TRBD2	-	TRBJ2-7	TRBV7-6	TGTGCCAGCAGCCTCGGGACTAGGTACGAGCAGTACTTC	CASSLGTRYEQYF
TRBD2	few	TRBJ2-3	TRBV13	TGTGCCAGCAGCCTTGGAGCGGGGGGTACAGATACGCAGTATTTT	CASSLGAGGTDTQYF
-	few	TRBJ2-7	TRBV12-3/TRBV12-4	TGTGCCAGCAGTTTGTCCGGGAACAGGCACTACGAGCAGTACTTC	CASSLSGNRHYEQYF
-	-	TRBJ2-7	TRBV7-4	TGTGCCAGCAGCTTCTATGGGGGTAACTACGAGCAGTACTTC	CASSFYGGNYEQYF
TRBD2	-	TRBJ2-5	TRBV29-1	TGCAGCGGCTTAGCGGGAGGAACCCAAGAGACCCAGTACTTC	CSGLAGGTQETQYF
-	-	TRBJ2-1	TRBV5-4	TGCGCCAGCAGCTTGGCCCCCGGGACGGTTAACAATGAGCAGTTCTTC	CASSLAPGTVNNEQFF
-	few	TRBJ2-1	TRBV5-5	TGTGCCAGCAGCTTGGCCCAGGGCTCGGCGTTCTTC	CASSLAQGSAFF
-	-	TRBJ1-4	TRBV5-8	TGTGCCAGCAGCCCCCGCGGGGCCGGAGAAAAACTGTTTTTT	CASSPRGAGEKLFF
-	-	TRBJ1-1	TRBV18	TGTGCCAGCTCACCACTCAGGGATTGGGACACTGAAGCTTTCTTT	CASSPLRDWDTEAFF
-	few	TRBJ2-5	TRBV6-5	TGTGCCAGCTCCACGGGCCAAGAGACCCAGTACTTC	CASSTGQETQYF
-	-	TRBJ1-2	TRBV6-5	TGTGCCAGCAGTAGGGCAGGGCCTAGTGGCTACACCTTC	CASSRAGPSGYTF
-	-	TRBJ1-1	TRBV7-9	TGTGCCAGCAGCCCCCGTGGGGGCCCGGGGAACACTGAAGCTTTCTTT	CASSPRGGPGNTEAFF
-	few	TRBJ1-1	TRBV12-3/TRBV12-4	TGTGCCAGCAGTTTAGTAATTCGGGGAGCAGGGGCAATGACTGAAGCTTTCTTT	CASSLVIRGAGAMTEAFF
TRBD2	-	TRBJ2-2	TRBV27	TGTGCCAGCAGACTAGCGGGGGTGAACACCGGGGAGCTGTTTTTT	CASRLAGVNTGELFF
-	-	TRBJ2-1	TRBV6-4	TGTGCCAGCAGTGACGGGGGGCGCCACTCCTACAATGAGCAGTTCTTC	CASSDGGRHSYNEQFF
-	-	TRBJ2-1	TRBV5-5	TGTGCCAGCAGCTTGGGATACTCCTACAATGAGCAGTTCTTC	CASSLGYSYNEQFF
-	-	TRBJ1-1	TRBV19	TGTGCCAGTAGTATCCAGAACACTGAAGCTTTCTTT	CASSIQNTEAFF
-	few	TRBJ2-5	TRBV5-6	TGTGCCAGCAGCCTAAATCTGAAGACCCAGTACTTC	CASSLNLKTQYF
TRBD2	few	TRBJ2-1	TRBV19	TGTGCCAGTAAGGGACTAGCTACCGATGAGCAGTTCTTC	CASKGLATDEQFF
TRBD1	few	TRBJ2-5	TRBV27	TGTGCCAGCAGTAACCGACAGGGAGAGACCCAGTACTTC	CASSNRQGETQYF
-	-	TRBJ2-7	TRBV6-2/TRBV6-3	TGTGCCAGCAGTAACGAGGAGACAGGACTCCGATCCACCTACGAGCAGTACTTC	CASSNEETGLRSTYEQYF
TRBD1	few	TRBJ1-2	TRBV10-3	TGTGCCATCAGTGGGGACAGCTATGGCTACACCTTC	CAISGDSYGYTF
-	-	TRBJ2-7	TRBV2	TGTGCCAGCATCCTCGAGGGCTACGAGCAGTACTTC	CASILEGYEQYF
TRBD1	few	TRBJ2-7	TRBV6-2/TRBV6-3	TGTGCCAGCAGTCTACAGGGGTTCTATGGCGAGCAGTACTTC	CASSLQGFYGEQYF
TRBD1	-	TRBJ2-1	TRBV11-1	TGTGCCAGCAGGGACGGGACAGGGGGCACTGAGCAGTTCTTC	CASRDGTGGTEQFF
-	-	TRBJ1-6	TRBV6-5	TGTGCCAGCAGTTACCCCCGGGGGACTCAGAGCTCCTATAATTCACCCCTCCACTTT	CASSYPRGTQSSYNSPLHF
-	few	TRBJ1-2	TRBV6-1	TGTGCCAGCAGTGGGTACAGGGCAAAGGATGGCTACACCTTC	CASSGYRAKDGYTF
TRBD2	-	TRBJ2-3	TRBV11-3	TGTGCCAGCAGCCTAAGCGGGAGCCCAGATACGCAGTATTTT	CASSLSGSPDTQYF
-	-	TRBJ1-2	TRBV5-4	TGTGCCAGCAGCTCCCGGGGAGGGACCTATGGCTACACCTTC	CASSSRGGTYGYTF
TRBD2	-	TRBJ2-5	TRBV4-2	TGTGCCAGCAGCCCCGCTAGCGGGGGGGAAGAGACCCAGTACTTC	CASSPASGGEETQYF
-	-	TRBJ2-7	TRBV6-5	TGTGCCAGCAGTTACCCCGCCGTCCCGCAGTACTTC	CASSYPAVPQYF
-	-	TRBJ1-6	TRBV6-1	TGTGCCAGCACCAATCAGGGGTGGCGAAGCTCCTATAATTCACCCCTCCACTTT	CASTNQGWRSSYNSPLHF
TRBD1	few	TRBJ2-7	TRBV5-6	TGTGCCAGCAGCTTGAGTTCACAGGGGTTTTACGAGCAGTACTTC	CASSLSSQGFYEQYF
TRBD2	few	TRBJ2-5	TRBV12-3/TRBV12-4	TGTGCCAGCAGTTTAGTGGCGACTAGCGAGTGGAGGGAGACCCAGTACTTC	CASSLVATSEWRETQYF
-	-	TRBJ2-7	TRBV13	TGTGCCAGCAGCCCCGGAAAAGGTCTGACCTACGAGCAGTACTTC	CASSPGKGLTYEQYF
-	-	TRBJ2-2	TRBV7-2	TGTGCCAGCAGCTCGCAGGGTAACGGGGAGCTGTTTTTT	CASSSQGNGELFF
TRBD2	few	TRBJ2-2	TRBV27	TGTGCCAGCAGGCAAACCCTAGCGGTGAACACCGGGGAGCTGTTTTTT	CASRQTLAVNTGELFF
-	few	TRBJ1-5	TRBV19	TGTGCCAGTAGTATCAGGGGAGGAAATCAGCCCCAGCATTTT	CASSIRGGNQPQHF
TRBD2	-	TRBJ2-2	TRBV12-3/TRBV12-4	TGTGCCAGCAGTTTTTTTCGGGGGGTTTTAGTCGGGGAGCTGTTTTTT	CASSFFRGVLVGELFF
-	few	TRBJ1-2	TRBV5-6	TGTGCCAGCACCTGGGGGAGAAACAAGAACTATGGCTACACCTTC	CASTWGRNKNYGYTF
TRBD1	-	TRBJ2-7	TRBV6-5	TGCGCCAGCAGCAGGGACAGCGCCTCCTACAAGCAGTACTTC	CASSRDSASYKQYF